The 26 T cell receptor beta chains below come from one sample, sequenced in a study of neoadjuvant anti-PD-1 for oral cavity cancer. The repertoire was sequenced with immunoSEQ multiplex PCR; TCRdb's copy has only in-frame clones and lacks some. This table holds 17,000 or so clones, approximately 70% found once. The sequencing used PBMCs, collected before nivolumab (anti-PD-1) treatment. These receptors were obtained from a person between 35 and 79 years old with oral cavity squamous cell carcinoma.

This chain uses TRBV10-3 with TRBJ1-5, with 7 bases fitting TRBD1. Germline CDR1 is ENHRY and CDR2 is SYGVKD. The CDR3 runs to 13 residues. Germline trimming cut 3 bases from V and 5 bases from J; bases unmatched to any gene: 1. The CDR3 DNA sequence: TGTGCCATCAGTGAAGACAGGGATCAGCCCCAGCATTTT. The encoded protein is CAISEDRDQPQHF.

The chain uses TRBV10-3 and TRBJ1-1; 7 nucleotides align to TRBD1. The germline V gene encodes CDR1 ENHRY and CDR2 SYGVKD. CDR3 length equals 15 residues. V was clipped by 4 bases and J by 3 bases; unmatched bases: 8. The CDR3 bases are TGTGCCATCAGTGTTGAAGGACAGGACGACACTGAAGCTTTCTTT. This translates into CAISVEGQDDTEAFF.

The V gene is TRBV6-6, the J gene TRBJ2-7, with 7 bases matching TRBD2. V lost 2 bases, J lost 6 bases, and 10 bases stayed unmatched. The CDR3 covers 15 residues. Germline V lookup: CDR1 MNHNY, CDR2 SVGAGI (reference sequence). The CDR3 reads CASSYIRREQGEQYF. Here the CDR3 DNA reads TGTGCCAGCAGTTACATCCGGCGGGAGCAAGGCGAGCAGTACTTC.

The rearrangement uses TRBV5-6 and TRBJ1-4; D is possibly TRBD1 (6 bases). This CDR3 is 17 amino acids long. The germline CDR1 and CDR2 sequences are SGHDT and YYEEEE. Trimming shortened V by 1 base and J by 6 bases, and 19 bases separated the two germline ends. For the CDR3, the DNA is TGTGCCAGCAGCTTGACCTCTAGACAGGTTGTAGATGAAAAACTGTTTTTT. Protein sequence: CASSLTSRQVVDEKLFF. Full variable domain (rest looked up from reference TRBV5-6 and TRBJ1-4): DAGVTQSPTHLIKTRGQQVTLRCSPKSGHDTVSWYQQALGQGPQFIFQYYEEEERQRGNFPDRFSGHQFPNYSSELNVNALLLGDSALYLCASSLTSRQVVDEKLFFGSGTQLSVL.

This sequence joins TRBV10-2 and TRBJ2-6; TRBD1 might be the D (6 bases). Germline loops: CDR1 WSHSY, CDR2 SAAADI. V shed 8 bases and J shed 4 bases, with 12 bases lying between them. This CDR3 is built from 14 residues. This chain's CDR3 is CASAPGVGANVLTF. Here the CDR3 DNA reads TGCGCCAGCGCCCCAGGGGTAGGGGCCAACGTCCTGACTTTC.

V is TRBV6-6 and J is TRBJ1-5, with 8 bases identical to TRBD1. There are 16 residues in the CDR3. Germline V gives CDR1 MNHNY, CDR2 SVGAGI (reference sequence). V lost 5 bases and J lost 4; bases outside the gene matches: 10. In DNA, the CDR3 is TGTGCCAGCAGTCGTGGACAGGGACAATTAAATCAGCCCCAGCATTTT. Amino acids: CASSRGQGQLNQPQHF.

The genes are TRBV10-3 and TRBJ2-1, with D possibly being TRBD2 (6 bases). Germline V gene lookup returns CDR1 ENHRY and CDR2 SYGVKD. The CDR3 spans 16 residues. The V end lost 0 bases, the J end lost 8 bases, and 17 bases lay between the germline ends. This CDR3 is CAISESPSVGHHEQFF. CDR3 DNA sequence: TGTGCCATCAGTGAGTCCCCTAGCGTTGGTCACCATGAGCAGTTCTTC.

The chain recombines TRBV6-1 with TRBJ1-2, with no clear D. The length of the CDR3 is 14 residues. CDR1 is MNHNS, CDR2 SASEGT, per germline. The V gene lost 4 bases and the J gene lost 4 bases, with 13 bases spanning the gap. CDR3 sequence reads: CASSAGPKIYGYTF. The DNA for the CDR3 is TGTGCCAGCAGTGCCGGACCAAAGATCTATGGCTACACCTTC.

The J gene is TRBJ1-1, the V gene TRBV6-4; D might be TRBD1 (5 bases). V was clipped by 5 bases and J by 4 bases, with 14 bases between them. Germline V gives CDR1 MRHNA, CDR2 SNTAGT. The CDR3 has 14 amino acids. In nucleotides, the CDR3 is TGTGCCAGCAGTTCAGGGTTGGGGGGCACTGAAGCTTTCTTT. It encodes CASSSGLGGTEAFF.

The V gene is TRBV4-2, the J gene TRBJ2-7; D is unclear. The germline V gene encodes CDR1 LGHNA and CDR2 YNFKEQ. Trimming pared 0 bases from V and 7 bases from J, leaving 16 bases between. The CDR3 is 15 residues long. DNA for the CDR3: TGTGCCAGCAGCCAAGATCGTACAGCCCCAAGGGAGCAGTACTTC. Amino acids: CASSQDRTAPREQYF.

This sequence joins TRBV28 and TRBJ1-2, with a tentative D call TRBD1 (6 bases). This CDR3 contains 17 residues. The V end lost 1 base, the J end lost 1 base, and 16 bases lay between the germline ends. In germline, CDR1 is MDHEN, CDR2 SYDVKM. The CDR3 DNA reads as TGTGCCAGCAGTTTATCTTCCGGGGCAGGGGTTAACTATGGCTACACCTTC. Translation: CASSLSSGAGVNYGYTF.

V gene TRBV27 combines with J gene TRBJ1-1, with D unresolved. The CDR3 runs to 14 residues. Germline CDR1 reads MNHEY; CDR2 reads SMNVEV (reference sequence). V lost 6 bases to trimming and J lost 0 bases, with 11 bases between them. The CDR3 nucleotides read TGTGCCAGCAGCGCCTCTGGGGTGAACACTGAAGCTTTCTTT. This codes for CASSASGVNTEAFF.

The CDR3 protein is CASSLQYYTEAFF. CDR3 sequence (DNA): TGTGCCAGCAGCCTACAGTACTACACTGAAGCTTTCTTT. The rearrangement links TRBV7-2 to TRBJ1-1, with D hard to call. Germline V CDR1 and CDR2: SGHTA, FQGNSA. This CDR3 has 13 amino acids. Deletions cut 5 bases from V and 3 bases from J, with 10 bases between.

The rearrangement links TRBV2 to TRBJ2-1; TRBD2 aligns across 10 bases. The trim removed 5 bases at V and 8 bases at J, leaving 12 bases unmatched. The germline V gene has CDR1 SNHLY and CDR2 FYNNEI. This CDR3 is 16 amino acids long. CDR3 in DNA: TGTGCCAGCAGTAGAGGGCTAGCGGGAGAACTCGATGAGCAGTTCTTC. Translation gives CASSRGLAGELDEQFF.

The rearrangement uses TRBV7-3 and TRBJ2-1; 8 bases match TRBD1. Per germline, CDR1 SGHTA and CDR2 FQGTGA. The ends lost 5 bases at V and 4 bases at J; junction bases unmatched: 7. The length of the CDR3 is 15 residues. The CDR3 coding sequence is TGTGCCAGCAGCCCCCGACAGGGGCTTTACAATGAGCAGTTCTTC. Translating gives CASSPRQGLYNEQFF.

This clone was detected a few times. The chain employs TRBV28 and TRBJ2-7; 8 bases match TRBD1. The CDR3 length is 15 residues. V lost 6 bases, J lost 2 bases, and 9 bases stayed unmatched. CDR1 is MDHEN, CDR2 SYDVKM, per germline. CDR3 protein: CASSLWQGATYEQYF. The CDR3 region has the DNA TGTGCCAGCAGCTTGTGGCAGGGGGCAACCTACGAGCAGTACTTC.

V is TRBV6-5 and J is TRBJ2-1; a weak D match, TRBD2 (6 bases). This CDR3 contains 14 residues. Germline CDR1 is MNHEY and CDR2 is SVGAGI. V lost 8 bases and J lost 3, with 14 bases in between. The CDR3 loop reads CASGIAVGYNEQFF. The CDR3, as DNA: TGTGCCAGCGGAATAGCGGTAGGCTACAATGAGCAGTTCTTC.

J is TRBJ1-1 and V is TRBV6-1; the D gene is possibly TRBD1 (5 bases). The CDR3 loop spans 17 amino acids. Germline-derived CDR1 and CDR2 are MNHNS and SASEGT. Trimming took 0 bases from V and 1 from J, leaving 15 bases between them. The CDR3, as DNA: TGTGCCAGCAGTGAAGCGATGGGGTCAGGGACGAACACTGAAGCTTTCTTT. Its protein product is CASSEAMGSGTNTEAFF.

This clone was counted between two and nine times. The CDR3 here is CASKVAENTGELFF. The CDR3, as DNA: TGTGCCAGTAAGGTGGCAGAGAACACCGGGGAGCTGTTTTTT. The chain employs TRBV19 and TRBJ2-2, with D uncertain. Trimming pared 7 bases from V and 1 base from J, leaving 10 bases between. This CDR3 has 14 amino acids. Germline values: CDR1 LNHDA, CDR2 SQIVND (reference sequence). Full variable domain (outside the CDR3, taken from reference TRBV19 and TRBJ2-2): DGGITQSPKYLFRKEGQNVTLSCEQNLNHDAMYWYRQDPGQGLRLIYYSQIVNDFQKGDIAEGYSVSREKKESFPLTVTSAQKNPTAFYLCASKVAENTGELFFGEGSRLTVL.

The chain uses TRBV10-3 and TRBJ2-1; 14 positions agree with TRBD2. J gave up 7 bases and V 4 bases, and 6 bases lay outside the gene matches. From germline, CDR1 is ENHRY and CDR2 SYGVKD. This CDR3 region has 16 residues. In nucleotides, the CDR3 is TGTGCCATCAGTGGGGGACTAGCGGGAGTTCTAAATGAGCAGTTCTTC. It yields the protein CAISGGLAGVLNEQFF.

This clone was seen only a few times. The chain links TRBV30 to TRBJ1-2; 9 nucleotides align to TRBD1. Germline V CDR1 and CDR2: GTSNPN, SVGIG (reference sequence). Losses at the gene ends were 6 bases for V and 6 bases for J; bases not matched to a gene: 5. The CDR3 consists of 12 residues. The CDR3 loop is CACRGQGHGYTF. The DNA for the CDR3 is TGTGCCTGCCGGGGACAGGGACATGGCTACACCTTC.

This chain connects TRBV19 to TRBJ2-6, with 9 bases matching TRBD2. Germline CDR1 is LNHDA and CDR2 is SQIVND (reference sequence). The V segment lost 5 bases and the J segment 0 bases; nucleotides outside the gene matches: 11. The CDR3 runs 19 residues. For the CDR3, the DNA is TGTGCCAGTAGTTATGGGGCTAGCGGGATTCTCTCTGGGGCCAACGTCCTGACTTTC. Protein product: CASSYGASGILSGANVLTF.

This clone showed up just a few times. V usage is TRBV11-2 and J usage is TRBJ2-1; D is ambiguous. The V end lost 0 bases, the J end lost 0 bases, and 9 bases lay between the germline ends. The CDR3 is 16 residues long. Germline loops: CDR1 SGHAT, CDR2 FQNNGV. CDR3 amino acids: CASSLDPESSYNEQFF. The CDR3 nucleotides read TGTGCCAGCAGCTTAGATCCGGAAAGCTCCTACAATGAGCAGTTCTTC.

The J gene is TRBJ2-2, the V gene TRBV7-6; 9 bases are a match to TRBD2. Trimming took 1 base from V and 7 from J; bases not matched to a gene: 7. Germline CDR1 is SGHVS and CDR2 is FNYEAQ. This CDR3 is built from 16 residues. CDR3 DNA: TGTGCCAGCAGCTTAGGACTAGCGGAGCGAGGCGGGGAGCTGTTTTTT. Protein sequence: CASSLGLAERGGELFF.

The rearrangement joins TRBV10-2 to TRBJ1-2, with D uncertain. CDR3 length equals 13 residues. The V gene's germline CDR1 is WSHSY and CDR2 SAAADI. Trimming stripped 3 bases from V and 4 bases from J, with 9 bases between. The CDR3 DNA is TGCGCCAGCAGTGATGGAGAGCCCTATGGCTACACCTTC. Translating gives CASSDGEPYGYTF.

This sequence joins TRBV28 and TRBJ2-1; possible D gene TRBD1, 5 bases. This CDR3 comprises 13 residues. The V and J ends lost 10 bases and 8 bases respectively, with 18 bases between them. Germline V CDR1 and CDR2: MDHEN, SYDVKM. In DNA form, the CDR3 reads TGTGCCACCCGAAATCAAGGGGCACATGAGCAGTTCTTC. Translation gives CATRNQGAHEQFF.